This T cell receptor (gamma chain) was observed in a study of intestinal T cells in coeliac disease (TCRdb year 2020). Background for the entire study: In the TRG cohort, the mean age of coeliac patients was about 16 years compared with 50 to 65 years for controls, so the coeliac patients were much younger than the controls. A second, larger TCR-gamma (TRG) cohort included duodenal biopsies from a few dozen coeliac disease patients and around 20 non-coeliac controls. The TCR-delta (TRD) cohort included duodenal biopsies from around eleven coeliac disease patients and around eleven non-coeliac controls.

For each case, genomic DNA was isolated from ten 5-um FFPE scrolls with the QIAamp DNA FFPE tissue kit. Fully anonymised formalin-fixed paraffin-embedded duodenal biopsies surplus to diagnostic needs were used to test TCR repertoire-based classification of coeliac disease. CDR1 and CDR2 were assigned from the germline V gene (reference sequence) as VTNTFY and YDVSTARD. The CDR3 runs 13 amino acids, cysteine and phenylalanine included. Only the CDR3 portion is preserved as DNA: 39 bases, with reading frame beginning at the first base. Relative to germline, V is missing 0 bases and J is missing 6 bases, with 5 bases of the junction outside any gene match. This clone is considered large (0.1 to 1%). It has no known antigen specificity. One base away there is no much larger clone; base qualities are not given. Overall study outcomes, separate from this receptor: FFPE-derived DNA was found to be relatively degraded, and loss of a proportion of TCR sequences in each sample was likely caused by this degradation. Of approximately 54 biopsies, roughly 50 (94.4%) were correctly classified by TRG clustering, and a leave-one-out accuracy of approximately 87% was reported. Repeated CDR3 amino acid sequences could not be distinguished from PCR duplicates in the analysis. The coeliac group and the control group were significantly different in age, but an analysis split by age did not give significant classification. In training, clustering based on TRD kmers put all 22 biopsies in the right class, and the reported leave-one-out accuracy was 85% to 95%.

The library was obtained by multiplex PCR. The instrument was an Ion Torrent PGM. TRG repertoires were amplified from 150 to 200 ng of biopsy DNA using the LymphoTrack kit, whose primers carry Illumina adapters. TRG amplicons were purified using AMPure XP beads, were quantified on a 2100 Bioanalyzer, and were pooled equimolarly. Sequencing of TRG libraries was performed on an Ion PGM instrument. From the authors' description of their analysis: FastX removed reads in which more than 10% of nucleotides fell below the per-patient third-quartile quality score. Reads were aligned with IMGT/HighV-QUEST to assign V, D and J genes, identify CDR3 regions and assess functionality. Sequences were converted to amino acids, and every sequence predicted to be non-functional was removed. CDR3s were broken into kmers both with and without positional annotation, kmer frequencies were analysed by PCA, and samples were clustered using each of the 1023 combinations of PCs 1-10. Classification was validated by leave-one-out cross-validation, re-optimising parameters on the remaining samples each time. Shannon diversity was computed with the vegan R package from repeated random subsamples equal to the lowest read count. TCRdb recomputed clones from the public reads with CATT; identical DNA rows were then combined. It is TCRdb's table, rather than the study itself, that gives the V and J calls and clone size. The sample records 850 to 900 gamma-chain clones, around 58% of which are singletons. In total, the top ten clones hold 9.5% to 13% of the sample.

The rearranged chain carries TRGV3 and TRGJ1 or TRGJ2. Input material: a duodenal biopsy. The clonotype was recovered from a human donor with celiac disease. The CDR3 corresponds to CATWDRPGYKKLF. The nucleotides read TGTGCCACCTGGGACAGGCCAGGTTATAAGAAACTCTTT.